This T cell receptor beta chain was identified in a study of shared clonotypes between healthy human individuals. Study-level background: Each donor's CD8 memory used one plate, CD8 naive two, each CD4 subset three.

Assay: immunoSEQ multiplex PCR; the TCRdb copy retains only in-frame clones and omits some. The sample contains over a million clones, 98% of which appear only once. Study results and caveats: Only blood was sampled; tissue repertoires likely differ.

V was clipped by 0 bases and J by 6 bases, with 11 bases between them. The CDR3 is 14 residues long. Per germline, CDR1 SGDLS and CDR2 YYNGEE. About this clone: Its antigen is not known.

The J gene is TRBJ2-3, the V gene TRBV9; D ambiguous. This TCR was recovered from a man aged 25 to 45 in good health. The sequencing input was naive CD4+ T cells sorted from blood. Noted subset: CD45RA+ positively selected. The CDR3 here is CASSVDSVTDTQYF. The CDR3 nucleotides read TGTGCCAGCAGCGTAGATTCTGTTACCGATACGCAGTATTTT.